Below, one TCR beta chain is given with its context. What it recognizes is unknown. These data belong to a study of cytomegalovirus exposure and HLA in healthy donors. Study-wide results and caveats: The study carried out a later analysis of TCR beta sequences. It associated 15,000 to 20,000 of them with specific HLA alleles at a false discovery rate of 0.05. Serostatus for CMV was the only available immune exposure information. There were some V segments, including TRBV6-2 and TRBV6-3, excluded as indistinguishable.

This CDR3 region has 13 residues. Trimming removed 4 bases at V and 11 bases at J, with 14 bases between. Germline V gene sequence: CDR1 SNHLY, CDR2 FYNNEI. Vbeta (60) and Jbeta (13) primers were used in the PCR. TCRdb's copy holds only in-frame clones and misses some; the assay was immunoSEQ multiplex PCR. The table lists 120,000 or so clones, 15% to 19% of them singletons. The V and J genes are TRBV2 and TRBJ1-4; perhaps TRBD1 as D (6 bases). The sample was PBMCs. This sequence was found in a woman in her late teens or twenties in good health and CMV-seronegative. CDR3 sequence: CASSGRLDRKLFF. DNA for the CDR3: TGTGCCAGCAGTGGACGCCTAGACAGGAAACTGTTTTTT.